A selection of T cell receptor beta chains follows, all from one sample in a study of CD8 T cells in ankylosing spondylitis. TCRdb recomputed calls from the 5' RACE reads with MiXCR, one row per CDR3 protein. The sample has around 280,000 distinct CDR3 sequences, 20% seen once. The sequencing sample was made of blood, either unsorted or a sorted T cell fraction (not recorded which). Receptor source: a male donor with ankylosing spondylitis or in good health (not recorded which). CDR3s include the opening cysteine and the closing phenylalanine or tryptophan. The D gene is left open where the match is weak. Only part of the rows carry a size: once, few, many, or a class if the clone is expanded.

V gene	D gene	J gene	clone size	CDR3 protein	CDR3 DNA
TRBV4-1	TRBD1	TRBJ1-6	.	CASGQMGQGINSPLHF	TGCGCCAGCGGCCAAATGGGACAGGGGATAAATTCACCCCTCCACTTT
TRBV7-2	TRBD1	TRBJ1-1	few	CASSLKEGAVEAFF	TGTGCCAGCAGCTTAAAAGAGGGGGCGGTTGAAGCTTTCTTT
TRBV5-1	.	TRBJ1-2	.	CASSLVVPGAQDGYTF	TGCGCCAGCAGCTTGGTGGTTCCGGGAGCCCAGGATGGCTACACCTTC
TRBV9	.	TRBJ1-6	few	CASSVEGSGNSPLHF	TGTGCCAGCAGCGTAGAGGGCTCGGGTAATTCACCCCTCCACTTT
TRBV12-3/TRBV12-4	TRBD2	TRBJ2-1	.	CASSLLAGGPSEQFF	TGTGCCAGCAGTTTATTAGCGGGAGGGCCAAGTGAGCAGTTCTTC
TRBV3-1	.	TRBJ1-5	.	CASSRGAEQPQHF	TGTGCCAGCAGCCGGGGGGCAGAACAGCCCCAGCATTTT
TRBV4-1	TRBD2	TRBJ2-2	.	CASSQGVLAGIGELFF	TGCGCCAGCAGCCAAGGGGTGCTAGCGGGAATCGGGGAGCTGTTTTTT
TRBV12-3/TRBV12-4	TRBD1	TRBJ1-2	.	CASSTAPGQGPYGYTF	TGTGCCAGCAGTACCGCGCCGGGACAGGGACCCTATGGCTACACCTTC
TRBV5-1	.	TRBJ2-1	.	CASSFLGVGDEQFF	TGCGCCAGCAGCTTCCTAGGGGTGGGCGATGAGCAGTTCTTC
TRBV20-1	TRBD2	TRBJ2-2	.	CSAVAGVTGELFF	TGCAGTGCCGTAGCGGGAGTCACCGGGGAGCTGTTTTTT
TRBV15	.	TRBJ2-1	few	CATSRDSAGNNEQFF	TGTGCCACCAGCAGAGATTCTGCGGGTAACAATGAGCAGTTCTTC
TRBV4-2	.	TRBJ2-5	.	CASSQDRGEETQYF	TGTGCCAGCAGCCAAGATAGGGGGGAAGAGACCCAGTACTTC
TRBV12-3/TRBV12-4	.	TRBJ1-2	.	CASSFRDHNYGYTF	TGTGCCAGCAGTTTTAGGGATCACAACTATGGCTACACCTTC
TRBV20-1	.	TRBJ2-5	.	CSARLAGAKTQYF	TGCAGTGCTAGACTCGCGGGGGCAAAGACCCAGTACTTC
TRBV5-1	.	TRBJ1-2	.	CASSLVGGSRDYGYTF	TGCGCCAGCAGCTTGGTAGGTGGCTCACGCGACTATGGCTACACCTTC
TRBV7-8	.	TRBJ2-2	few	CASSLSDGNTGELFF	TGTGCCAGCAGCTTAAGTGACGGGAACACCGGGGAGCTGTTTTTT
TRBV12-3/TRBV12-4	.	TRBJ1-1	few	CASSFRSVSGAFF	TGTGCCAGCAGTTTCCGCAGTGTGTCGGGGGCTTTCTTT
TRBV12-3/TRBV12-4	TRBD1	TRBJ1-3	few	CASTPSGGAGNTIYF	TGTGCCAGCACCCCCTCAGGGGGCGCAGGAAACACCATATATTTT
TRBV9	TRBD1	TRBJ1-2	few	CASSVGQGEPNYGYTF	TGTGCCAGCAGCGTAGGCCAGGGGGAACCTAACTATGGCTACACCTTC
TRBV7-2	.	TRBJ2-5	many	CASRQGGETQYF	TGTGCCAGCCGGCAGGGTGGGGAGACCCAGTACTTC